This T cell receptor beta chain was identified in a study of blood T cell repertoires in COVID-19. Source study methods: It was from reference gene primer amplification that nucleated cell counts were estimated. Profiled with immunoSEQ multiplex PCR; TCRdb holds only in-frame clones, not every one. V and J calls plus clone size are reproduced from that table; the DNA served to infer D and trimming. Of some 300,000 clones in the sample, more than 85% were seen once. V gave up 3 bases and J gave up 0 bases, with 22 bases separating them. Germline loops: CDR1 LNHNV, CDR2 YYDKDF (reference sequence). The CDR3 length is 19 residues.

The specimen sequenced was peripheral blood. This clonotype was sampled from a man aged 70 or older with acute or convalescent COVID-19. V and J are TRBV15 and TRBJ2-3, with a possible D match to TRBD1 (5 bases). CDR3: CATSREWGGKLGSTDTQYF. CDR3 nucleotide sequence: TGTGCCACCAGCAGGGAGTGGGGCGGAAAACTCGGTAGCACAGATACGCAGTATTTT.